The clone carrying this TCR beta chain was counted at least ten times. Within the sample, other DNA sequences also encode this same CDR3. With MiXCR, TCRdb reprocessed the PCR reads. The sample contains around 45,000 clones, less than 3.5% of which appear only once. The data were obtained in a study of metastatic and nonmetastatic thyroid tumors. Study at large: Patients with malignant and benign thyroid disease provided blood and tumor or nodule tissue, whose repertoires were compared.

The germline V and J ends were trimmed by 9 bases and 3 bases, with 16 bases remaining between them. CDR1 KGHDR and CDR2 SFDVKD come from the germline V gene. This CDR3 spans 14 amino acids. None of the patients had undergone any treatment ahead of thyroid surgery. The specimen sequenced was blood. The clonotype comes from a female donor with papillary thyroid cancer or a benign thyroid nodule (not recorded which). Some clones in this sample may be carry-over from other donors' samples. The chain is built from TRBV24-1 and TRBJ1-1; D is perhaps TRBD1 (5 bases). CDR3 DNA sequence: TGTGCCACCCGGAGGGACGGATCGCACACTGAAGCTTTCTTT. Translated: CATRRDGSHTEAFF.